The 9 T cell receptor beta chains below come from one sample, sequenced in a study of cytomegalovirus exposure and HLA in healthy donors. The PCR was carried out with 60 Vbeta primers and 13 Jbeta primers. TCRdb's table, derived via immunoSEQ multiplex PCR, lists solely in-frame clones and lacks some. The sample contains 100,000 to 150,000 clones, around 73% of which appear only once. Sequenced sample: PBMCs. Receptors were obtained from a female donor in good health and CMV-seronegative.

The rearrangement links TRBV6-4 to TRBJ1-1, with D unclear. CDR3 length: 15 residues. V was clipped by 10 bases and J by 3 bases, with 21 bases between them. CDR1 is MRHNA, CDR2 SNTAGT, per germline. CDR3: CATAAEPEGYTEAFF. The CDR3 DNA reads TGTGCCACTGCGGCAGAGCCGGAGGGTTACACTGAAGCTTTCTTT.

V gene TRBV6-5 combines with J gene TRBJ1-1, with unresolved D. V lost 0 bases and J lost 0, with 11 bases in between. The CDR3 totals 16 residues. Germline V gene sequence: CDR1 MNHEY, CDR2 SVGAGI. CDR3 loop: CASSYSGVLMNTEAFF. CDR3 DNA: TGTGCCAGCAGTTACTCCGGGGTACTAATGAACACTGAAGCTTTCTTT.

This rearrangement joins TRBV7-8 to TRBJ1-3; D may be TRBD1 (5 bases). There are 14 residues in the CDR3. CDR1 is SGHVS, CDR2 FQNEAQ, per germline. V dropped 1 base and J dropped 4 bases, with 8 bases sitting between them. The CDR3 DNA sequence: TGTGCCAGCAGCTTAGGGGGCAGGGGAAACACCATATATTTT. Translation gives CASSLGGRGNTIYF.

V is TRBV5-1 and J is TRBJ2-7; 11 nucleotides match TRBD1. J was trimmed by 6 bases and V by 0 bases; bases with no gene match: 2. The CDR3 loop spans 14 amino acids. The germline V gene encodes CDR1 SGHRS and CDR2 YFSETQ. CDR3 sequence: CASSLGDRGIEQYF. CDR3 sequence (DNA): TGCGCCAGCAGCTTGGGGGACAGGGGGATCGAGCAGTACTTC. Full variable domain (remainder filled in from reference TRBV5-1 and TRBJ2-7): KAGVTQTPRYLIKTRGQQVTLSCSPISGHRSVSWYQQTPGQGLQFLFEYFSETQRNKGNFPGRFSGRQFSNSRSEMNVSTLELGDSALYLCASSLGDRGIEQYFGPGTRLTVT.

The V call is TRBV9, the J call TRBJ1-4; no clear D gene. The V gene's germline CDR1 is SGDLS and CDR2 YYNGEE. V was clipped by 4 bases and J by 5 bases, with 15 bases between them. This CDR3 is 15 amino acids long. CDR3 in DNA: TGTGCCAGCAGCTCCCGACACTCCTCGAATGAAAAACTGTTTTTT. It encodes CASSSRHSSNEKLFF.

V and J are TRBV6-1 and TRBJ2-7; D is possibly TRBD1 (7 bases). Trimming stripped 3 bases from V and 4 bases from J, with 13 bases between. Germline-derived CDR1 and CDR2 are MNHNS and SASEGT. The CDR3 contains 14 residues. The CDR3 DNA is TGTGCCAGCAGTGAGTGGAGGGGGCGATACGAGCAGTACTTC. Residues: CASSEWRGRYEQYF.

The CDR3 spells CASSSTESYEQYF. The CDR3 nucleotides are TGCGCCAGCAGCTCGACAGAATCCTACGAGCAGTACTTC. The rearrangement uses TRBV5-1 and TRBJ2-7; a weak D match, TRBD1 (5 bases). The CDR3 is 13 residues long. Trimming removed 3 bases at V and 1 base at J, with 8 bases between. Germline V gene lookup returns CDR1 SGHRS and CDR2 YFSETQ. The full variable domain, with the rest looked up from reference TRBV5-1 and TRBJ2-7, is KAGVTQTPRYLIKTRGQQVTLSCSPISGHRSVSWYQQTPGQGLQFLFEYFSETQRNKGNFPGRFSGRQFSNSRSEMNVSTLELGDSALYLCASSSTESYEQYFGPGTRLTVT.

This chain joins TRBV28 and TRBJ2-5, with 8 positions matching TRBD1. Germline V gene sequence: CDR1 MDHEN, CDR2 SYDVKM. Trimming took 5 bases from V and 3 from J; bases not matched to a gene: 5. The CDR3 totals 14 residues. The CDR3 sequence is CASSQQGEKETQYF. DNA for the CDR3: TGTGCCAGCAGTCAACAGGGGGAAAAAGAGACCCAGTACTTC.

This clone is a singleton in its sample. The rearrangement joins TRBV5-1 to TRBJ1-1, with D unclear. The V end lost 0 bases, the J end lost 1 base, and 4 bases lay between the germline ends. The CDR3 runs 13 residues. CDR1 is SGHRS, CDR2 YFSETQ, per germline. CDR3 nucleotide sequence: TGCGCCAGCAGCTTGGTGAGGAACACTGAAGCTTTCTTT. Amino acid sequence: CASSLVRNTEAFF.